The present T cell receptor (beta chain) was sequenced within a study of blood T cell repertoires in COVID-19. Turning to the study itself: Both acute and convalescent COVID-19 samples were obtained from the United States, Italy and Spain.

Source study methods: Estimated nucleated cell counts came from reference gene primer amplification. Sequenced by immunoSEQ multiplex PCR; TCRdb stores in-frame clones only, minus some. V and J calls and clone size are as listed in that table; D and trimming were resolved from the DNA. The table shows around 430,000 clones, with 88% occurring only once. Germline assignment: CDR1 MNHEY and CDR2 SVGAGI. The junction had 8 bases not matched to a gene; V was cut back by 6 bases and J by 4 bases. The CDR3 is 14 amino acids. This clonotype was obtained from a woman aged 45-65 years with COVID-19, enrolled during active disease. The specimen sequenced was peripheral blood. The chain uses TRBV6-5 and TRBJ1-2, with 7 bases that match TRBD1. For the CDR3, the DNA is TGTGCCAGCAGCAAGACAGGGAACGGCTATGGCTACACCTTC. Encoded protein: CASSKTGNGYGYTF.